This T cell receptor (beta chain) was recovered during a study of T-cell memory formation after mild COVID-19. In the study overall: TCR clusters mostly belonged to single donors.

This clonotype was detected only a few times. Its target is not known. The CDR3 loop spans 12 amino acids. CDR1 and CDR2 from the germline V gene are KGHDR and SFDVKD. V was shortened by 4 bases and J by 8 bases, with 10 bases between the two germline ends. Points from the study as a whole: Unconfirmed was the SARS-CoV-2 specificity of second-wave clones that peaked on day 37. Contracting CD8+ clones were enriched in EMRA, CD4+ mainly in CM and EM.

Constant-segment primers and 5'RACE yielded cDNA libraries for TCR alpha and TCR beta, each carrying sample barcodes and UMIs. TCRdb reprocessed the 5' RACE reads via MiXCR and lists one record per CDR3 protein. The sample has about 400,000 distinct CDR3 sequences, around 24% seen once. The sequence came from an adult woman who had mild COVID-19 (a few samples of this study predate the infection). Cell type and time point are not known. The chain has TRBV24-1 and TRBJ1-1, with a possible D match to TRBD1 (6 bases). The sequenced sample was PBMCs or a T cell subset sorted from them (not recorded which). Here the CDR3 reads CATSDFTGEAFF. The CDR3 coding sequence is TGTGCCACCAGTGACTTTACAGGGGAAGCTTTCTTT.